This T cell receptor (beta chain) was recorded in a study of beta chain features in type 1 diabetes. Study-wide results and caveats: There was a moderate but significant shortening of TCRB CDR3s in all four CD4+ subsets of Type 1 diabetes patients.

The CDR3 extends over 14 amino acids. Germline CDR1 and CDR2: GTSNPN and SVGIG (reference sequence). Trimming left V 1 base short and J 4 bases short, with 11 bases between. Note on this clone: Its cognate antigen is unknown.

Expressed TCRB transcripts got sequenced, as all isolated RNA was reverse transcribed. This table comes from immunoSEQ multiplex PCR, and its TCRdb copy is limited to in-frame clones, with some not included. The table records around 150,000 clones, around 8% of them present only once. The sequence was obtained from a woman aged 18-29 years with type 1 diabetes. The chain joins TRBV30 to TRBJ2-1; D unclear. The source material was central memory CD4+ T cells from blood. The CDR3 DNA reads TGTGCCTGGAGTGGCTTGAACCTATACAATGAGCAGTTCTTC. Translation gives CAWSGLNLYNEQFF.